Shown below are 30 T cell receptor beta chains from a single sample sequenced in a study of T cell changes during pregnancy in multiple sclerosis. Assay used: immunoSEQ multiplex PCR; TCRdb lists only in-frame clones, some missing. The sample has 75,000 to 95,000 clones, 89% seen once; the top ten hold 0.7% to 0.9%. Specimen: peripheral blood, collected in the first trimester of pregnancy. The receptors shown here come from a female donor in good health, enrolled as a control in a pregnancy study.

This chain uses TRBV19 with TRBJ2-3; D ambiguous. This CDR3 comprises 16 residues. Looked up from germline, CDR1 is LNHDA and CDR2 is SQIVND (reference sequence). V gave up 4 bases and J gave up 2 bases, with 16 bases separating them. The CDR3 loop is CASSSGPAPSTDTQYF. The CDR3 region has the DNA TGTGCCAGTAGTAGCGGCCCGGCCCCCTCCACAGATACGCAGTATTTT.

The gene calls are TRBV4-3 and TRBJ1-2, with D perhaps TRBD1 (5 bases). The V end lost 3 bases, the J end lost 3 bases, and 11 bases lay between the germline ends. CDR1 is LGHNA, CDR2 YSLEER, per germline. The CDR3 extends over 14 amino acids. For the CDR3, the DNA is TGCGCCAGCAGCCAGACTGGGGGGTACTATGGCTACACCTTC. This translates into CASSQTGGYYGYTF.

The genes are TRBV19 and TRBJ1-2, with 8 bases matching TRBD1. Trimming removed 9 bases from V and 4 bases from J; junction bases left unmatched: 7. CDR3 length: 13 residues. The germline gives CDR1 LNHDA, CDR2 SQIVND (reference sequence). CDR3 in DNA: TGTGCCAGCGTTGCGGACAGGGCCTATGGCTACACCTTC. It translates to CASVADRAYGYTF. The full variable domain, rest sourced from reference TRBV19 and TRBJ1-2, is DGGITQSPKYLFRKEGQNVTLSCEQNLNHDAMYWYRQDPGQGLRLIYYSQIVNDFQKGDIAEGYSVSREKKESFPLTVTSAQKNPTAFYLCASVADRAYGYTFGSGTRLTVV.

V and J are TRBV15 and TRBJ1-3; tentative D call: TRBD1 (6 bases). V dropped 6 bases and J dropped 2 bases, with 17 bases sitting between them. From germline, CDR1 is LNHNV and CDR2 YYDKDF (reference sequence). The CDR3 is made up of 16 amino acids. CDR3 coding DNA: TGTGCCACCAGGGACCGCGGGGGGCTAACTGGAAACACCATATATTTT. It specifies CATRDRGGLTGNTIYF.

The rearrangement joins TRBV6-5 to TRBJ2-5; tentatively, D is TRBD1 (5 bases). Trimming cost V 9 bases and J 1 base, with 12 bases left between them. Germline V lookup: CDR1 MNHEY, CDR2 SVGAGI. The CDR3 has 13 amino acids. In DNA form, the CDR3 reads TGTGCCAGTTCGTGGACACTCCAAGAGACCCAGTACTTC. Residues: CASSWTLQETQYF.

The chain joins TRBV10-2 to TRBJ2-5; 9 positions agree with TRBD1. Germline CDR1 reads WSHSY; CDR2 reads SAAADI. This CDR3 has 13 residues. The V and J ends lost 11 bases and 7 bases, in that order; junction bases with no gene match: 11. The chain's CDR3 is CACNPGQGGTQYF. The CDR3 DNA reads TGCGCCTGCAATCCGGGACAGGGCGGGACCCAGTACTTC.

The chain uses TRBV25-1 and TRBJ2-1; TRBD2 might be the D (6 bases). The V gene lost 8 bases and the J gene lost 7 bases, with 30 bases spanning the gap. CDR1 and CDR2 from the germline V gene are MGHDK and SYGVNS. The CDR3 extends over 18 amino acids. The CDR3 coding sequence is TGTGCCAGCGGTTCGAAACTCTCCGGGACTTCGGGTTTAAATGAGCAGTTCTTC. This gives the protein CASGSKLSGTSGLNEQFF.

CDR3 loop: CASSVSWGPTSQETQYF. The CDR3 bases are TGTGCCAGCAGCGTAAGCTGGGGGCCTACCTCACAAGAGACCCAGTACTTC. The chain carries TRBV9 and TRBJ2-5; D is possibly TRBD1 (6 bases). V was trimmed by 1 base and J by 2 bases, leaving 18 bases between them. The CDR3 has 17 amino acids. Germline V lookup: CDR1 SGDLS, CDR2 YYNGEE.

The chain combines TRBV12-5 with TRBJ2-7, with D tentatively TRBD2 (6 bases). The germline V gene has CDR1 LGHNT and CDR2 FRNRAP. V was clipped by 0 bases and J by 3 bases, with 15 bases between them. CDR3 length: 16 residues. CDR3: CASGLVSGRLGYEQYF. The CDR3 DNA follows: TGTGCTAGTGGTTTGGTGTCCGGACGACTAGGCTACGAGCAGTACTTC.

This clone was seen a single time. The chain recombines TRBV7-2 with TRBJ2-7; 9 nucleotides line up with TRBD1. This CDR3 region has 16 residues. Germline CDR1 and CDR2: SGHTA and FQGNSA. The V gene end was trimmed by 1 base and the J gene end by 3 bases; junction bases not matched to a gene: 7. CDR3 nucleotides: TGTGCCAGCAGCTTAGGGGGACAGGGCCAGAGCTACGAGCAGTACTTC. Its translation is CASSLGGQGQSYEQYF.

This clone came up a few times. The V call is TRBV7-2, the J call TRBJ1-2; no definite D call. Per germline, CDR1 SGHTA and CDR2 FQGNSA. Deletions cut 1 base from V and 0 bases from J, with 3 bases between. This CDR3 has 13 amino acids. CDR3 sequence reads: CASSLGANYGYTF. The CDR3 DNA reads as TGTGCCAGCAGCTTAGGAGCTAACTATGGCTACACCTTC.

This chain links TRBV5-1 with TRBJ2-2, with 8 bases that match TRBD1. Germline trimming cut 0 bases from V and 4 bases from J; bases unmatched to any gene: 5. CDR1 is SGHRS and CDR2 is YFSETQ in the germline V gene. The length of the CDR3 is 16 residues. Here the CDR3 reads CASSLAGDRTTGELFF. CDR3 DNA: TGCGCCAGCAGCTTGGCCGGGGACAGGACCACCGGGGAGCTGTTTTTT. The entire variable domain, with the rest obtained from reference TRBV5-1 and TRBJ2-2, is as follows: KAGVTQTPRYLIKTRGQQVTLSCSPISGHRSVSWYQQTPGQGLQFLFEYFSETQRNKGNFPGRFSGRQFSNSRSEMNVSTLELGDSALYLCASSLAGDRTTGELFFGEGSRLTVL.

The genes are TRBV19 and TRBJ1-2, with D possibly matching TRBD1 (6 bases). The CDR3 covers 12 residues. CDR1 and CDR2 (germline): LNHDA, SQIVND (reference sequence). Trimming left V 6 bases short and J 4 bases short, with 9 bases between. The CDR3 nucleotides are TGTGCCAGTAGAACAGGGATCTATGGCTACACCTTC. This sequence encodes CASRTGIYGYTF.

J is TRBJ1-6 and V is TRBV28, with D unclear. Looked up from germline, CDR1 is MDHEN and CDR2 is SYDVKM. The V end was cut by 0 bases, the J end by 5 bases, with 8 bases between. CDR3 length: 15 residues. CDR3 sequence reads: CASSLWRANNSPLHF. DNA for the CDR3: TGTGCCAGCAGTTTATGGAGGGCGAATAATTCACCCCTCCACTTT. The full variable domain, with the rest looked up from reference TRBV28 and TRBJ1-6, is DVKVTQSSRYLVKRTGEKVFLECVQDMDHENMFWYRQDPGLGLRLIYFSYDVKMKEKGDIPEGYSVSREKKERFSLILESASTNQTSMYLCASSLWRANNSPLHFGNGTRLTVT.

The CDR3 here is CASSLTDLNTEAFF. The CDR3 nucleotides read TGTGCCAGCAGCTTAACAGATTTGAACACTGAAGCTTTCTTT. The V gene is TRBV7-9, the J gene TRBJ1-1; D gene uncertain. The V gene lost 2 bases and the J gene lost 0 bases, with 7 bases spanning the gap. This CDR3 comprises 14 residues. CDR1 is SEHNR and CDR2 is FQNEAQ in the germline V gene (reference sequence).

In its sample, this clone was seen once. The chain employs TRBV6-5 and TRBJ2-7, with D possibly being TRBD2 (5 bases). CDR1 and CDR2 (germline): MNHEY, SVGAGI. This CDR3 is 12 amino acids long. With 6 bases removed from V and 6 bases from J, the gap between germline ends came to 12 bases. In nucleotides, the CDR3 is TGTGCCAGCAGCCTCCCCCGGGGCGAGCAGTACTTC. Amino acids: CASSLPRGEQYF.

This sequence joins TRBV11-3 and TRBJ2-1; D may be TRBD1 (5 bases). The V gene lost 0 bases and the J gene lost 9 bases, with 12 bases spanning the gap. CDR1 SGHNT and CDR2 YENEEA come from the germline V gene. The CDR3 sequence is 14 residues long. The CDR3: CASSLDPVTGEQFF. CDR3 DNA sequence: TGTGCCAGCAGCTTAGATCCGGTAACAGGTGAGCAGTTCTTC.

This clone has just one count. CDR3 sequence: CASIPRGRGVYEQYF. Written as DNA, the CDR3 is TGTGCCAGCATCCCGAGGGGGCGGGGGGTCTACGAGCAGTACTTC. This chain joins TRBV2 and TRBJ2-7, with D possibly matching TRBD2 (8 bases). Trimming stripped 7 bases from V and 3 bases from J, with 19 bases between. The CDR3 totals 15 residues. From germline, CDR1 is SNHLY and CDR2 FYNNEI.

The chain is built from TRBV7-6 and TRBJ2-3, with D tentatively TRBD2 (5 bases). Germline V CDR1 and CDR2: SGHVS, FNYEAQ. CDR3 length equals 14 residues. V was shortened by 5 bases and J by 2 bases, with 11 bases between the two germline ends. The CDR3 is CASSAGLHTDTQYF. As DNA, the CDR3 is TGTGCCAGCAGCGCCGGACTTCACACAGATACGCAGTATTTT. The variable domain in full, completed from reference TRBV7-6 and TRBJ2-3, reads GAGVSQSPRYKVTKRGQDVALRCDPISGHVSLYWYRQALGQGPEFLTYFNYEAQQDKSGLPNDRFSAERPEGSISTLTIQRTEQRDSAMYRCASSAGLHTDTQYFGPGTRLTVL.

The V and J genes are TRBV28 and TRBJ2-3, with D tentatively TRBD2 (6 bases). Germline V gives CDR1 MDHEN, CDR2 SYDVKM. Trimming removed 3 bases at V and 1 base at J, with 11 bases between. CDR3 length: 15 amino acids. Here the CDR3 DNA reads TGTGCCAGCAGTTTTGCGGGGCCGCGCACAGATACGCAGTATTTT. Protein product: CASSFAGPRTDTQYF.

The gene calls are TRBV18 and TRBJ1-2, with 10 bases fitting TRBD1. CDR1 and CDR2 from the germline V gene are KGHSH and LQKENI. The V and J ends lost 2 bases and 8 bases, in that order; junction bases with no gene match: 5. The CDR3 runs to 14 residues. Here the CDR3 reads CASSPRQGASGYTF. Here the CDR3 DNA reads TGTGCCAGCTCACCAAGACAGGGGGCGTCCGGCTACACCTTC.

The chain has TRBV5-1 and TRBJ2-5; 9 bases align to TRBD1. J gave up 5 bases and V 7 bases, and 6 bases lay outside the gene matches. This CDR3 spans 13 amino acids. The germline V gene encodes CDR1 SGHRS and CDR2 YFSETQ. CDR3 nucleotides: TGCGCCAGCGGCCGACAGGGGGAGGAGACCCAGTACTTC. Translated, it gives CASGRQGEETQYF.

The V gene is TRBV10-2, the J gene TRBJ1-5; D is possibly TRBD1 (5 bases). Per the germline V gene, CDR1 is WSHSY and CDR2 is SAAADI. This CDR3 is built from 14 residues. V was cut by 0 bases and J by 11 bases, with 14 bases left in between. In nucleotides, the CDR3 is TGCGCCAGCAGTGAGTCCGGAGGGGTGGGGACCCAGCATTTT. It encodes CASSESGGVGTQHF.

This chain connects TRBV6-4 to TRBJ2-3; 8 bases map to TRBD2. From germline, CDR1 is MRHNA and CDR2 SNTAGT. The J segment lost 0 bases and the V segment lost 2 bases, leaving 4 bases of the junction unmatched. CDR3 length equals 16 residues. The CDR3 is CASSDAAGGSTDTQYF. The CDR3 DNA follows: TGTGCCAGCAGTGACGCTGCGGGGGGCAGCACAGATACGCAGTATTTT.

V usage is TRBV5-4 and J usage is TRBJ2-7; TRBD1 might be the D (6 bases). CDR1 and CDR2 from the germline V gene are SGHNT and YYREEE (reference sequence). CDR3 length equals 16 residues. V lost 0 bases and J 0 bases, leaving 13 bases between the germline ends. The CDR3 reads CASSLGSGQSSYEQYF. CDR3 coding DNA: TGTGCCAGCAGCTTGGGTTCGGGACAAAGCTCCTACGAGCAGTACTTC.

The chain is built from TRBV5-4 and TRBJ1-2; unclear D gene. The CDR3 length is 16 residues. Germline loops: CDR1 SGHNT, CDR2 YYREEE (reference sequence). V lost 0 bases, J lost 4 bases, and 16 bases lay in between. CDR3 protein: CASSLGGKQTIYGYTF. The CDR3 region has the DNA TGTGCCAGCAGCTTGGGTGGAAAGCAGACAATCTATGGCTACACCTTC. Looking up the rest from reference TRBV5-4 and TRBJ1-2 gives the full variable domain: ETGVTQSPTHLIKTRGQQVTLRCSSQSGHNTVSWYQQALGQGPQFIFQYYREEENGRGNFPPRFSGLQFPNYSSELNVNALELDDSALYLCASSLGGKQTIYGYTFGSGTRLTVV.

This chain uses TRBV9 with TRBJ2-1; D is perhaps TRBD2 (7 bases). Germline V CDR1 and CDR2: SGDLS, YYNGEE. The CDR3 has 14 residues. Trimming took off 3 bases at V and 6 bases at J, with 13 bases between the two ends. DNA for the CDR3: TGTGCCAGCAGCGAGGGGGGGGCGGTCAATGAGCAGTTCTTC. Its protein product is CASSEGGAVNEQFF.

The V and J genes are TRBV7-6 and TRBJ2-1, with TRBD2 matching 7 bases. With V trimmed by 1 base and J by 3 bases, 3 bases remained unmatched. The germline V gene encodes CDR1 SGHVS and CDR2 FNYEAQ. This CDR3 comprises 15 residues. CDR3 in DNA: TGTGCCAGCAGCTTAGTCGGGACTAACTACAATGAGCAGTTCTTC. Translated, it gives CASSLVGTNYNEQFF.

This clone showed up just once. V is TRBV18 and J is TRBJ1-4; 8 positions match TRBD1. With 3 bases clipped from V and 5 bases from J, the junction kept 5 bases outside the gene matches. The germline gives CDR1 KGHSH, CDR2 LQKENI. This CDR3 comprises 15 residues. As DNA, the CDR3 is TGTGCCAGCTCACCTATACAGGGGGTGAATGAAAAACTGTTTTTT. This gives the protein CASSPIQGVNEKLFF.

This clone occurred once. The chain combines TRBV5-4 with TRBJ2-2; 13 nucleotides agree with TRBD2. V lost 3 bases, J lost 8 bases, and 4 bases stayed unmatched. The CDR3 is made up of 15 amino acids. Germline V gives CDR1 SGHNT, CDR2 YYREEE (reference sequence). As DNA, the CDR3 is TGTGCCAGCAGCTCCGGGACTAGCGGGACGGGGGAGCTGTTTTTT. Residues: CASSSGTSGTGELFF.